This T cell receptor gamma chain was identified in a study of Vδ1+ human thymocytes (dated by TCRdb to the late 2010s). Concerning the study at large: As a data resource, the study described the mRNA-level TRG and TRD CDR3 repertoires found in highly purified Vdelta1+ thymocytes taken from young children. The multiplex-based CDR3 amplicon strategy had previously been validated against 5'RACE-based CDR3 amplicon generation methods.

Thymic samples were depleted of alphabeta T cells, then CD3+ TCRVdelta1+ TCRVdelta2- thymocytes were FACS-sorted. The purity of the sorted Vdelta1+ thymocytes was between roughly 97% and 99.6%. Thymic specimens were obtained from fewer than ten paediatric patients, aged from about 5 days to 16 months, who were undergoing corrective cardiac surgery. Thymic tissue was dispersed and mononuclear cells isolated on a Histopaque-1077 density gradient. The staining antibodies were anti-TCRVdelta1 clone TS8.2, anti-TCRVdelta2 clone B6, anti-CD3 clone HIT3a and anti-TCRalphabeta clone IP26. Only a few counts were recorded for this clone. There is no known antigen for this receptor. No base qualities exist here, and no much larger clone lies one base off it. This same CDR3 is encoded by further DNA sequences in the sample. RNA extraction was carried out with the RNeasy mini kit, and reverse transcription was then done using Superscript III. To generate the CDR3 amplicons, a multiplex PCR was run using pooled V-gene forward primers together with a constant-region reverse primer that carried Illumina adaptor overhangs. After gel purification, the amplicons were indexed with Nextera index primers during around 8 additional PCR cycles and then purified using AMPure XP beads. Libraries were sequenced on an Illumina MiSeq with paired-end 250 bp reads, dual indexing and around 19% PhiX spike-in. Regarding the original processing steps: Read quality was checked with FastQC, and TRG read pairs were merged using ea-utils fastq-join. Sequences were annotated with IMGT/HighV-QUEST, keeping only productive sequences with unambiguous V-gene assignment; clonotypes were defined by identical CDR3 sequence. Downstream analysis used VDJtools 1.1.1, tcR 2.2.3, Treemap and vegan Shannon diversity in R 3.4.4. Clone calls in TCRdb were regenerated from the public reads with CATT, after which identical DNA sequences shared one row. The V and J calls reflect TCRdb's pipeline rather than the authors' work. The sample table records more than 35,000 gamma-chain clones; 20% to 25% of these occur just once. The ten most abundant clones make up 1.9% of the sample.

Trimming removed 4 bases from V and 7 bases from J; the gene matches leave 4 bases unexplained. Measured from the cysteine to the phenylalanine, the CDR3 is 11 residues long. CDR3 DNA is the only sequence kept; it has 33 bases, read in frame from the first base. The germline V gene (reference sequence) provides CDR1 GITISATS and CDR2 ISYDGTV. Results and caveats for the whole study, not just this receptor: Donors did not cluster by age or sex, so the analyses were not stratified by age or sex. The use of highly purified populations and single-cell validation was advised by the authors, since misinterpretation of bulk repertoire data could be caused by unexpected Vdelta2 sequences. About 20% of thymic TRD sequences were found to be Vdelta2 (and few were Vdelta3) despite high sort purity, in contrast to peripheral blood Vdelta1+ controls. Unlike the oligoclonal repertoires in peripheral blood, the thymic TRG and TRD repertoires appeared highly polyclonal, with Gaussian CDR3 length distributions. Numerous TRG clonotypes were shared among donors (up to about 7x10^3), while TRD repertoires were essentially private (a maximum of roughly 120 shared).

This chain joins TRGV9 to TRGJ1 or TRGJ2. The receptor was derived from a girl under two years old who had congenital heart surgery. The sample was Vdelta1+ gamma-delta thymocytes from the thymus. The cell subset or site label here, explained by the study, means: FACS-sorted CD3+ TCRalphabeta- TCRVdelta1+ TCRVdelta2- thymocytes. The sequence in DNA is TGTGCCTTGTGGGATAGGTATAAGAAACTCTTT. Its protein product is CALWDRYKKLF.